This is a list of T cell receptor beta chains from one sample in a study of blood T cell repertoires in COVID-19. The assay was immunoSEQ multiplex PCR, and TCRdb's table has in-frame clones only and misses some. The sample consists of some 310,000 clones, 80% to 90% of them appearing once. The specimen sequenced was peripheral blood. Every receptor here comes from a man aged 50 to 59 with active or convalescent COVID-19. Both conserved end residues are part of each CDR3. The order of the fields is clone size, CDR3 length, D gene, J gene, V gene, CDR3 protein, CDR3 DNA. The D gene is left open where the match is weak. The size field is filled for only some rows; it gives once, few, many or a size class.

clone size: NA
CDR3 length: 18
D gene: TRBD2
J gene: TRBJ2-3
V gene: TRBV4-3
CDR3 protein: CASSQGGGTYSSTDTQYF
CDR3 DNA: TGCGCCAGCAGCCAGGGGGGGGGAACCTACTCTAGCACAGATACGCAGTATTTT

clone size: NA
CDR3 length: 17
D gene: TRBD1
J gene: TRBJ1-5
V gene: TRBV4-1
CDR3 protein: CASSQGAQGARNQPQHF
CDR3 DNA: TGCGCCAGCAGCCAGGGAGCACAGGGGGCTCGCAATCAGCCCCAGCATTTT

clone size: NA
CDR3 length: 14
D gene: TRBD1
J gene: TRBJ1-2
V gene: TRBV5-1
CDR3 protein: CASSLAQGALGYTF
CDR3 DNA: TGCGCCAGCAGCTTGGCACAGGGGGCACTGGGCTACACCTTC

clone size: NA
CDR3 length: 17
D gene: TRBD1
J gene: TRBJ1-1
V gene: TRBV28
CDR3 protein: CASSPIPGQAANTEAFF
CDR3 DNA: TGTGCCAGCAGCCCAATCCCGGGACAGGCGGCCAACACTGAAGCTTTCTTT

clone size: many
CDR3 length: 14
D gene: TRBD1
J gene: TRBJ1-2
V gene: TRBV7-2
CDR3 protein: CASSGQGAGYGYTF
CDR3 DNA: TGTGCCAGCAGCGGACAGGGGGCGGGGTATGGCTACACCTTC

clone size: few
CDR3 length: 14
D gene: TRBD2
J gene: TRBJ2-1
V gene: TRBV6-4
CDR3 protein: CASSRRAGDNEQFF
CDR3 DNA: TGTGCCAGCAGTCGAAGAGCGGGGGACAATGAGCAGTTCTTC

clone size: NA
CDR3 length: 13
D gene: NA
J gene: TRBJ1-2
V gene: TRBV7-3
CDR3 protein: CASSRVPNYGYTF
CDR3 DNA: TGTGCCAGCAGCCGAGTACCTAACTATGGCTACACCTTC

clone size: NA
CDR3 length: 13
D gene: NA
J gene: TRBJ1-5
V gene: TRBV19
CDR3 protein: CASTNREMQPQHF
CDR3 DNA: TGTGCCAGTACGAATCGGGAGATGCAGCCCCAGCATTTT

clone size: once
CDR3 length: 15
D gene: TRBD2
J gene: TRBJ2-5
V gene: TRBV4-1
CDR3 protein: CASSQALAGQETQYF
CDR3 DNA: TGCGCCAGCAGCCAAGCACTAGCGGGCCAAGAGACCCAGTACTTC

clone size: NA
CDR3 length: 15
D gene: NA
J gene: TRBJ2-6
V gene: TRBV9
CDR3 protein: CASSSTGSGANVLTF
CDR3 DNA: TGTGCCAGCAGCTCTACTGGCTCTGGGGCCAACGTCCTGACTTTC

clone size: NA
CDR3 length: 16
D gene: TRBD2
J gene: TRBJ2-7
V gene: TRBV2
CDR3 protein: CASSEGTSGIFLRQYF
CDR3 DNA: TGTGCCAGCAGTGAAGGGACTAGCGGGATATTTCTACGGCAGTACTTC

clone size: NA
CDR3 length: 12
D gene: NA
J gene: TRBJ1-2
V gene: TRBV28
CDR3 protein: CASRGSGKGYTF
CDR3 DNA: TGTGCCAGCAGAGGTTCAGGGAAGGGCTACACCTTC

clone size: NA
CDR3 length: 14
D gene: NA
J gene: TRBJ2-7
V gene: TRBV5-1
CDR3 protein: CASSPYTPGYEQYF
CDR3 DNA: TGCGCCAGCAGTCCTTACACCCCGGGGTACGAGCAGTACTTC

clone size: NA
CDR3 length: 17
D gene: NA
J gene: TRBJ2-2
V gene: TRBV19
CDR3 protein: CASSIEGGPLNTGELFF
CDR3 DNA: TGTGCCAGTAGTATAGAGGGGGGTCCCTTGAACACCGGGGAGCTGTTTTTT

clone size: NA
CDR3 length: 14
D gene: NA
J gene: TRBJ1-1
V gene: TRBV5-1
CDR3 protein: CASSLDAQNTEAFF
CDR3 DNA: TGCGCCAGCAGCTTGGATGCGCAGAACACTGAAGCTTTCTTT

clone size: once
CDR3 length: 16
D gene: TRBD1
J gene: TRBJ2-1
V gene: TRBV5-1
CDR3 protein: CASSLGRDRDYNEQFF
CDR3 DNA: TGCGCCAGCAGCTTGGGCCGGGACAGGGACTACAATGAGCAGTTCTTC

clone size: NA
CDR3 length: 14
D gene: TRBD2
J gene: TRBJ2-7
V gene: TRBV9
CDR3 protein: CASSPRLAGYEQYF
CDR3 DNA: TGTGCCAGCAGCCCTCGACTAGCGGGCTACGAGCAGTACTTC

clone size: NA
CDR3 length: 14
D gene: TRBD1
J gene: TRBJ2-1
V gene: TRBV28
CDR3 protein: CASSPPDRLWEQFF
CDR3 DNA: TGTGCCAGCAGTCCCCCGGACAGGCTGTGGGAGCAGTTCTTC

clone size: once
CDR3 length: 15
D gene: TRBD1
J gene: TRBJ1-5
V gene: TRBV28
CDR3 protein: CASSPRTGANQPQHF
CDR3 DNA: TGTGCCAGCAGTCCCAGGACAGGTGCCAATCAGCCCCAGCATTTT

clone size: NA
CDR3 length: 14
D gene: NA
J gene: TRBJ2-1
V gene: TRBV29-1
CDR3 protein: CSVSGTLPGNEQFF
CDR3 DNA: TGCAGCGTTTCCGGGACTCTACCTGGGAATGAGCAGTTCTTC

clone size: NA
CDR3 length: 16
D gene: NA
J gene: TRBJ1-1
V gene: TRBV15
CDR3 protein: CATSRLRVGRNTEAFF
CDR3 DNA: TGTGCCACCAGCAGGCTCAGGGTCGGGCGGAACACTGAAGCTTTCTTT

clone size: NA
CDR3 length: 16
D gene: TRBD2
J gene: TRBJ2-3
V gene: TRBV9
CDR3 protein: CASSVVGGGETDTQYF
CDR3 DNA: TGTGCCAGCAGCGTAGTGGGCGGGGGGGAGACAGATACGCAGTATTTT

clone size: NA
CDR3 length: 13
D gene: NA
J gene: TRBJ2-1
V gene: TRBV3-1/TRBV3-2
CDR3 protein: CASSQDSENEQFF
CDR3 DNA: TGTGCCAGCAGCCAAGATTCGGAGAATGAGCAGTTCTTC

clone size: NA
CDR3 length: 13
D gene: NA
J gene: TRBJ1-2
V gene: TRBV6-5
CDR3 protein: CASSYYVDHGYTF
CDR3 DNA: TGTGCCAGCAGTTACTATGTAGATCATGGCTACACCTTC

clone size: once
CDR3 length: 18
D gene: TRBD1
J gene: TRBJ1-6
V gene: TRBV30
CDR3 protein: CAWSVKVGTGWTKSPLHF
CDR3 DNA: TGTGCCTGGAGTGTCAAAGTCGGGACAGGGTGGACGAAGTCACCCCTCCACTTT

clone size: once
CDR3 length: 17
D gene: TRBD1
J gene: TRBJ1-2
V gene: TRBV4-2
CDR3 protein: CASSRGVTGTAIYGYTF
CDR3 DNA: TGTGCCAGCAGCCGAGGAGTAACCGGGACAGCCATCTATGGCTACACCTTC

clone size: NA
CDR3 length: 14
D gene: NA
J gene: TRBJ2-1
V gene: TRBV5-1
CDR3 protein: CASSLELSYNEQFF
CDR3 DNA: TGCGCCAGCAGCTTGGAGTTGAGCTACAATGAGCAGTTCTTC

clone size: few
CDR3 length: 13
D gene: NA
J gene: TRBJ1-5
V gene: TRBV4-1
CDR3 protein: CASSQGPGSSQHF
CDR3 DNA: TGCGCCAGCAGCCAAGGCCCAGGGTCCTCCCAGCATTTT

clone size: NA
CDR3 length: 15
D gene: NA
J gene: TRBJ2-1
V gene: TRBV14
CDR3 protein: CASSQLRGNWAEQFF
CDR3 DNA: TGTGCCAGCAGCCAACTTAGGGGGAATTGGGCTGAGCAGTTCTTC

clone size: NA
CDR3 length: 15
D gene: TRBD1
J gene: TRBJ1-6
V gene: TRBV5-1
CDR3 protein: CASSLAGGQNSPLHF
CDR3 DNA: TGCGCCAGCAGCTTGGCCGGGGGACAGAATTCACCCCTCCACTTT

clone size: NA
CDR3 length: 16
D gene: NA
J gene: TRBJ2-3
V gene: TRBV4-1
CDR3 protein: CASSQLWGGGADTQYF
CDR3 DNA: TGCGCCAGCAGCCAACTATGGGGAGGGGGGGCAGATACGCAGTATTTT

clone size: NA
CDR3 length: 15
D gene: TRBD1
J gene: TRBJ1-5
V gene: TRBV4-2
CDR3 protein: CASSQGTGSNQPQHF
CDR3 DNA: TGTGCCAGCAGCCAAGGGACAGGCAGCAATCAGCCCCAGCATTTT

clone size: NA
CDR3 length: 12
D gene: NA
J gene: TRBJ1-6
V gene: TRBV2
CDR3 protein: CASSGQFSPLHF
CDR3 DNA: TGTGCCAGCAGTGGGCAGTTTTCACCCCTCCACTTT

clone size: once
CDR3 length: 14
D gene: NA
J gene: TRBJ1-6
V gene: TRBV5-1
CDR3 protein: CASSWGEAYSPLHF
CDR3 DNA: TGCGCCAGCAGTTGGGGAGAGGCATATTCACCCCTCCACTTT

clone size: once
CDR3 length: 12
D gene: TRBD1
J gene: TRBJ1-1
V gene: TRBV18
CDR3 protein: CASSRDRDRVFF
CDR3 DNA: TGTGCCAGCTCGCGGGACCGGGACAGGGTTTTCTTT

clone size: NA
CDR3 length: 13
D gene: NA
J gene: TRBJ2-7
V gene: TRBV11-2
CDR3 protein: CASTLSPTYEQYF
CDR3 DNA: TGTGCCAGCACCCTATCGCCGACCTACGAGCAGTACTTC

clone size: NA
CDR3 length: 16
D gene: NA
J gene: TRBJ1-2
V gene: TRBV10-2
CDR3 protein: CASSESLPFPGDGYTF
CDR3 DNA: TGCGCCAGCAGTGAGTCCCTTCCCTTTCCCGGGGATGGCTACACCTTC

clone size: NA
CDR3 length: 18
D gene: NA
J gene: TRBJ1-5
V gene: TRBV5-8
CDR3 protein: CASSLVFGTRFSNQPQHF
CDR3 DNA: TGTGCCAGCAGCTTGGTCTTCGGGACACGATTTAGCAATCAGCCCCAGCATTTT

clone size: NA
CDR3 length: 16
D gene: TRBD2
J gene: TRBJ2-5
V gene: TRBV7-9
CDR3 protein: CASSLGLAGEAETQYF
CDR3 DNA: TGTGCCAGCAGCTTAGGTCTAGCGGGAGAGGCAGAGACCCAGTACTTC

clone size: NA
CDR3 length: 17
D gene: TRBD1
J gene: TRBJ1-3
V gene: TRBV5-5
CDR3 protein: CASSLAEGALGGNTIYF
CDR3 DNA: TGTGCCAGCAGCTTGGCGGAGGGGGCCCTAGGAGGAAACACCATATATTTT

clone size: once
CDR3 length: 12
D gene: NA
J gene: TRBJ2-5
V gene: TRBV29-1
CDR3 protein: CSVGGNQETQYF
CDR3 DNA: TGCAGCGTTGGAGGGAATCAAGAGACCCAGTACTTC

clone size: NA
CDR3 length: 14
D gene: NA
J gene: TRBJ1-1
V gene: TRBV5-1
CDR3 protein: CASTLGAQGTEAFF
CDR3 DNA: TGCGCCAGCACTCTGGGGGCGCAGGGCACTGAAGCTTTCTTT

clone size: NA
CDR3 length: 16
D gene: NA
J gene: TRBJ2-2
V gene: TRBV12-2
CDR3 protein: CASRLGQIIVHRGAVF
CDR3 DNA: TGTGCAAGTCGCTTAGGGCAGATAATTGTGCACCGGGGAGCTGTTTTT

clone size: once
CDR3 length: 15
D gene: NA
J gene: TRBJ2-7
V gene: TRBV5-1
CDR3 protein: CASSRQDTASYEQYF
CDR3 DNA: TGCGCCAGCAGCCGGCAGGACACAGCCTCCTACGAGCAGTACTTC

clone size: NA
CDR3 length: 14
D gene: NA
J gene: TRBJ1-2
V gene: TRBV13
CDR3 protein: CASSPRTANYGYTF
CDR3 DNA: TGTGCCAGCAGCCCCCGGACAGCGAACTATGGCTACACCTTC

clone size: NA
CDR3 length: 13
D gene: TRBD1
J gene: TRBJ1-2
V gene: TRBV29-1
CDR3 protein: CSVETGGSDGYTF
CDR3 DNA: TGCAGCGTTGAGACAGGGGGTTCGGATGGCTACACCTTC

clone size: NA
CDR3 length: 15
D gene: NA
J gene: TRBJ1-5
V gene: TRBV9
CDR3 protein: CASSETGSSNQPQHF
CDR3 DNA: TGTGCCAGCAGCGAAACAGGGTCAAGCAATCAGCCCCAGCATTTT

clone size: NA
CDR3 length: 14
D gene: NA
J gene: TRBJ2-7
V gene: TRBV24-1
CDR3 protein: CATSEAGSTYEQYF
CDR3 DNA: TGTGCCACCAGTGAAGCCGGGTCAACCTACGAGCAGTACTTC

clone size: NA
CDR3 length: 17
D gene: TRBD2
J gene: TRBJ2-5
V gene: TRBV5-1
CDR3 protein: CASSLFGRAGGQETQYF
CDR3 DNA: TGCGCCAGCAGCTTGTTTGGTCGGGCGGGAGGGCAAGAGACCCAGTACTTC

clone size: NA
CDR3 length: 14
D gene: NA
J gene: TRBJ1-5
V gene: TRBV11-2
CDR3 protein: CASSSGSVGQPQHF
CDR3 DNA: TGTGCCAGCAGCTCAGGGTCGGTTGGTCAGCCCCAGCATTTT

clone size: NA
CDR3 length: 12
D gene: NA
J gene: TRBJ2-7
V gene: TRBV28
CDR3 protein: CASSTGHYEQYF
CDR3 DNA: TGTGCCAGCAGCACCGGACACTACGAGCAGTACTTC

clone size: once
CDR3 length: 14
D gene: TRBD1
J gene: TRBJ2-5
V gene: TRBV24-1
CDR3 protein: CATSHRGIGETQYF
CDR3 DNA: TGTGCCACCAGTCACAGGGGGATTGGAGAGACCCAGTACTTC